This entry describes one TCR beta chain. Its antigen is still unknown. Method: immunoSEQ multiplex PCR; TCRdb's copy keeps in-frame clones and lacks some. The data show about 220,000 clones, 75% to 95% seen once. These data belong to a study of cytomegalovirus exposure and HLA in healthy donors. CDR3 size: 17 residues. Germline V gene lookup returns CDR1 SGHVS and CDR2 FQNEAQ. V lost 5 bases and J lost 0, with 17 bases in between. Study-wide points: Through in vitro validation, a few CMV-associated chains were shown to be specific for CMV antigens.

The source is a woman between 18 and 30 years old in good health and CMV-seronegative. Sequencing input: PBMCs. V is TRBV7-8 and J is TRBJ2-1; the D is unclear. CDR3 loop: CASSDKLGTSSYNEQFF. The CDR3 DNA is TGTGCCAGCAGCGACAAGCTGGGCACCAGCTCCTACAATGAGCAGTTCTTC.